These 20 T cell receptor beta chains were all obtained from the same sample, sequenced in a study of early T cells in non-severe SARS-CoV-2 infection. TCRdb reprocessed the 5' RACE reads via MiXCR and lists one record per CDR3 protein. This sample has 38,000 or so distinct CDR3 sequences, with 4.6% found just once. The sequencing input was whole blood. These receptors came from an adult who was a healthcare worker with PCR-confirmed SARS-CoV-2 infection or an uninfected control (not recorded which).

This clonotype came up many times. This chain joins TRBV2 and TRBJ1-1; no firm D call. Germline values: CDR1 SNHLY, CDR2 FYNNEI. The CDR3 runs 18 residues. V lost 2 bases to trimming and J lost 0 bases, with 19 bases between them. In DNA form, the CDR3 reads TGTGCCAGCAGTGAAAAGGCAGGTCGAGGTTTGATGAACACTGAAGCTTTCTTT. Translating it yields CASSEKAGRGLMNTEAFF.

The chain couples TRBV4-1 to TRBJ1-3; D uncertain. Deletions cut 1 base from V and 0 bases from J, with 13 bases between. Germline V gene sequence: CDR1 MGHRA, CDR2 YSYEKL. The CDR3 is 17 residues long. The CDR3 DNA reads as TGCGCCAGCAGCCAAGGATCCGGACCGCTCTCTGGAAACACCATATATTTT. This codes for CASSQGSGPLSGNTIYF.

The V gene is TRBV29-1, the J gene TRBJ1-2; no firm D call. V lost 1 base and J lost 5, with 17 bases in between. This CDR3 comprises 15 residues. CDR1 and CDR2 from the germline V gene are SQVTM and ANQGSEA. CDR3 loop: CSVEAMLDHLYGYTF. In nucleotides, the CDR3 is TGCAGCGTTGAAGCCATGTTGGACCATCTATATGGCTACACCTTC.

In this sample, this clonotype turned up many times. V gene TRBV11-1 combines with J gene TRBJ2-7, with TRBD2 as a possible D gene (6 bases). V lost 5 bases, J lost 11 bases, and 19 bases lay in between. This CDR3 is 13 amino acids long. The V gene's germline CDR1 is SGHAT and CDR2 FQDESV (reference sequence). CDR3 region: CASSPGEVQRKYF. In DNA, the CDR3 is TGTGCCAGCAGCCCCGGGGAGGTCCAGCGGAAGTACTTC.

This clonotype has a count of ten or more. This chain connects TRBV12-3 or TRBV12-4 to TRBJ1-2; 8 bases are shared with TRBD1. The ends lost 5 bases at V and 3 bases at J; junction bases unmatched: 8. The CDR3 covers 15 residues. CDR3 in amino acids: CASSPGQGRDYGYTF. CDR3 nucleotides: TGTGCCAGCAGTCCAGGACAGGGTAGAGACTATGGCTACACCTTC.

This clonotype was counted between two and nine times. V gene TRBV7-2 combines with J gene TRBJ1-2; no firm D call. The germline V gene encodes CDR1 SGHTA and CDR2 FQGNSA. This CDR3 has 13 amino acids. Trimming took off 5 bases at V and 4 bases at J, with 11 bases between the two ends. For the CDR3, the DNA is TGTGCCAGCAGCCCTAGTGGGGTCTATGGCTACACCTTC. Protein sequence: CASSPSGVYGYTF.

This clonotype was recorded many times. The V and J genes are TRBV2 and TRBJ1-2; D gene unclear. The CDR3 is 13 residues long. Germline V lookup: CDR1 SNHLY, CDR2 FYNNEI. Trimming pared 3 bases from V and 3 bases from J, leaving 8 bases between. CDR3 residues: CASSESEDYGYTF. The CDR3 DNA reads as TGTGCCAGCAGTGAGTCGGAAGACTATGGCTACACCTTC.

The CDR3 region has the DNA TGTGCCAGCAGCTTAGTGGCCACCCAAGAGACCCAGTACTTC. Its protein is CASSLVATQETQYF. This chain uses TRBV7-9 with TRBJ2-5; D is ambiguous. V was pared by 1 base and J by 1 base, with 7 bases between. The CDR3 loop spans 14 amino acids. Germline CDR1 reads SEHNR; CDR2 reads FQNEAQ (reference sequence).

The sample holds many counts of this clonotype. The J gene is TRBJ1-5, the V gene TRBV4-1; tentatively, D is TRBD1 (5 bases). The CDR3 totals 15 residues. Deletions cut 3 bases from V and 3 bases from J, with 12 bases between. Germline CDR1 is MGHRA and CDR2 is YSYEKL. In nucleotides, the CDR3 is TGCGCCAGCAGCCAGACCGGGGCGGCCAATCAGCCCCAGCATTTT. Translation gives CASSQTGAANQPQHF.

In its sample, this clonotype was seen many times. The chain has TRBV6-2 or TRBV6-3 and TRBJ2-4; tentatively, D is TRBD2 (5 bases). The CDR3 extends over 14 amino acids. The V end lost 4 bases, the J end lost 0 bases, and 7 bases lay between the germline ends. The germline V gene encodes CDR1 MNHEY and CDR2 SVGEGT. The CDR3 sequence is CASSFGLAKNIQYF. As DNA, the CDR3 is TGTGCCAGCAGTTTCGGACTAGCCAAAAACATTCAGTACTTC.

Ten or more counts support this clonotype. This sequence joins TRBV20-1 and TRBJ1-4, with TRBD1 as a possible D gene (5 bases). V was shortened by 5 bases and J by 5 bases, with 6 bases between the two germline ends. Germline loops: CDR1 DFQATT, CDR2 SNEGSKA (reference sequence). This CDR3 contains 11 residues. The CDR3 DNA reads as TGCAGTGCTGGGGACAATGAAAAACTGTTTTTT. Translated: CSAGDNEKLFF.

This clonotype was counted at least ten times. The chain has TRBV12-3 or TRBV12-4 and TRBJ2-2; possibly TRBD1 for D (5 bases). The CDR3 runs to 13 residues. V was cut by 6 bases and J by 4 bases, with 9 bases left in between. The CDR3 DNA is TGTGCCAGCAGCCCCAGGGCCACCGGGGAGCTGTTTTTT. This sequence encodes CASSPRATGELFF.

This clonotype has ten or more counts. The rearrangement uses TRBV20-1 and TRBJ1-5, with D uncertain. Germline assignment: CDR1 DFQATT and CDR2 SNEGSKA (reference sequence). The CDR3 length is 12 residues. V shed 4 bases and J shed 4 bases, with 8 bases lying between them. CDR3: CSATDINQPQHF. The CDR3 DNA sequence: TGCAGTGCTACTGACATTAATCAGCCCCAGCATTTT.

This clonotype was detected ten times or more. The rearrangement uses TRBV5-1 and TRBJ1-2; a weak D match, TRBD1 (5 bases). The CDR3 loop spans 15 amino acids. Per the germline V gene, CDR1 is SGHRS and CDR2 is YFSETQ. V dropped 4 bases and J dropped 2 bases, with 15 bases sitting between them. CDR3 loop: CASSPLQDLNYGYTF. The CDR3 DNA reads TGCGCCAGCAGCCCACTACAGGACCTGAACTATGGCTACACCTTC. Full variable domain (outside the CDR3, taken from reference TRBV5-1 and TRBJ1-2): KAGVTQTPRYLIKTRGQQVTLSCSPISGHRSVSWYQQTPGQGLQFLFEYFSETQRNKGNFPGRFSGRQFSNSRSEMNVSTLELGDSALYLCASSPLQDLNYGYTFGSGTRLTVV.

This clonotype has a count of ten or more. CDR3 bases: TGCAGTGCTGAGACAGACGGCGGGAATCAGCCCCAGCATTTT. Its protein product is CSAETDGGNQPQHF. The chain has TRBV20-1 and TRBJ1-5; possible D gene TRBD1, 5 bases. Trimming removed 5 bases at V and 4 bases at J, with 15 bases between. Germline V gene lookup returns CDR1 DFQATT and CDR2 SNEGSKA (reference sequence). CDR3 size: 14 residues.

Many counts were recorded for this clonotype. The rearrangement joins TRBV7-2 to TRBJ1-4, with TRBD1 as a possible D gene (5 bases). V dropped 2 bases and J dropped 3 bases, with 7 bases sitting between them. Germline CDR1 reads SGHTA; CDR2 reads FQGNSA. This CDR3 spans 14 amino acids. The CDR3 sequence is CASSLSGANEKLFF. CDR3 DNA: TGTGCCAGCAGCTTATCGGGGGCTAATGAAAAACTGTTTTTT.

DNA of the CDR3: TGCGCCAGCAGCGCTCAGGCGAACACTGAAGCTTTCTTT. It is translated as CASSAQANTEAFF. The chain recombines TRBV5-1 with TRBJ1-1; no clear D. CDR1 and CDR2 from the germline V gene are SGHRS and YFSETQ. This CDR3 is 13 amino acids long. Trimming took 4 bases from V and 1 from J, leaving 8 bases between them. The full variable domain, its missing parts supplied by reference TRBV5-1 and TRBJ1-1, is KAGVTQTPRYLIKTRGQQVTLSCSPISGHRSVSWYQQTPGQGLQFLFEYFSETQRNKGNFPGRFSGRQFSNSRSEMNVSTLELGDSALYLCASSAQANTEAFFGQGTRLTVV.

This clonotype has a count of ten or more. The chain links TRBV6-5 to TRBJ2-3; tentative D call: TRBD2 (6 bases). Germline assignment: CDR1 MNHEY and CDR2 SVGAGI. The CDR3 has 16 residues. Deletions cut 0 bases from V and 1 base from J, with 11 bases between. The CDR3 loop is CASSYSPSGGTDTQYF. CDR3 sequence (DNA): TGTGCCAGCAGTTACTCCCCTTCGGGGGGCACAGATACGCAGTATTTT.

This clonotype was recorded at least ten times. The genes are TRBV6-2 or TRBV6-3 and TRBJ1-1, with D tentatively TRBD1 (5 bases). The length of the CDR3 is 13 residues. CDR1 and CDR2 (germline): MNHEY, SVGEGT. Between the trimmed V and J ends, which lost 5 bases and 10 bases, there was a span of 17 bases. The CDR3 DNA is TGTGCCAGCAGTACCGCCTCTTCGGGGCCAGCTTTCTTT. This translates into CASSTASSGPAFF.

The chain joins TRBV5-6 to TRBJ2-3; D is undetermined. Per germline, CDR1 SGHDT and CDR2 YYEEEE. The CDR3 is 12 amino acids. The V and J ends lost 3 bases and 1 base respectively, with 3 bases between them. CDR3 loop: CASSSGTDTQYF. CDR3 nucleotides: TGTGCCAGCAGCTCAGGCACAGATACGCAGTATTTT.